One TCR beta chain is described in this entry. The sample originates from a study of blood T cell repertoires in COVID-19. Study-wide context: Samples came from the United States, Italy and Spain, spanning acute and convalescent COVID-19. The cDNA or gDNA used as material had been derived from T cells, B-cell-depleted T cells, or PBMCs.

The ends lost 0 bases at V and 7 bases at J; junction bases unmatched: 13. Germline V CDR1 and CDR2: KGHSH, LQKENI. This CDR3 has 17 residues. In the original processing: Cell counts per sample came from amplifying reference gene primers. Here immunoSEQ multiplex PCR was the method, and the copy in TCRdb shows in-frame clones only, minus some. Clonal size and the V and J genes are those of that table, whereas D and trimming came from the DNA. This table has some 120,000 clones, more than 75% appearing once. The chain joins TRBV18 to TRBJ1-1, with 8 bases lining up with TRBD1. Input material: peripheral blood. The source of this sequence is a woman aged 55-75 years with acute or convalescent COVID-19. For the CDR3, the DNA is TGTGCCAGCTCACCACCGAGGACAGGGCTAGGGGGGATTGAAGCTTTCTTT. The encoded protein is CASSPPRTGLGGIEAFF.